These 8 T cell receptor beta chains share one sample of origin, sequenced in a study of T cells after yellow fever vaccination. TCRdb independently ran MiXCR on the 5' RACE reads; one entry per CDR3 protein. Among around 230,000 distinct CDR3 sequences listed, more than 6.5% were seen once. Sequencing used CD4+ T cells sorted from PBMCs, obtained on the day of the yellow fever booster vaccination. The receptor source for this set is a man younger than 45 who received the YFV17D yellow fever vaccine.

This sequence joins TRBV5-5 and TRBJ2-3; D may be TRBD1 (6 bases). The CDR3 sequence is 15 residues long. The ends were cut back, 7 bases at V and 6 bases at J, with 21 bases in the middle. From germline, CDR1 is SGHKS and CDR2 YYEKEE (reference sequence). CDR3 nucleotide sequence: TGTGCCAGCTCCAGGGGCCTGACCGGGTTCGATACGCAGTATTTT. Translation gives CASSRGLTGFDTQYF.

As concerns this clonotype: The junction and the germline gene differ at one end; a read error may be behind it. The J gene is TRBJ2-5, the V gene TRBV5-1; tentatively, D is TRBD2 (7 bases). Germline V gene sequence: CDR1 SGHRS, CDR2 YFSETQ. The CDR3 runs 14 residues. CDR3 bases: TGCGCCAGCAGCAGAAGGGGGACTAAAGAGGCCCAGTACTTC. Translating it yields CASSRRGTKEAQYF.

This clonotype was seen ten or more times. The chain employs TRBV20-1 and TRBJ2-1; TRBD2 aligns across 12 bases. Germline V gene sequence: CDR1 DFQATT, CDR2 SNEGSKA (reference sequence). The V segment lost 2 bases and the J segment 6 bases; nucleotides outside the gene matches: 5. This CDR3 is 15 amino acids long. CDR3 loop: CSARRPSGRANEQFF. CDR3 in DNA: TGCAGTGCTAGACGGCCTAGCGGGAGGGCCAATGAGCAGTTCTTC.

In this sample, this clonotype turned up many times. The CDR3 region is CASNGQSQGEAFF. In nucleotides, the CDR3 is TGTGCCAGCAACGGACAGAGCCAAGGTGAAGCTTTCTTT. The chain combines TRBV12-3 or TRBV12-4 with TRBJ1-1; D perhaps matches TRBD1 (6 bases). The V end was cut by 7 bases, the J end by 7 bases, with 16 bases between. The CDR3 has 13 residues.

The chain joins TRBV27 to TRBJ2-3; D is perhaps TRBD2 (6 bases). With 7 bases removed from V and 1 base from J, the gap between germline ends came to 18 bases. The CDR3 runs 16 residues. The germline CDR1 and CDR2 sequences are MNHEY and SMNVEV (reference sequence). The CDR3 bases are TGTGCCAGCATTCAATTAGGAGGGCCTCGCACAGATACGCAGTATTTT. This translates into CASIQLGGPRTDTQYF.

The V call is TRBV6-5, the J call TRBJ1-1; D unclear. Trimming removed 0 bases from V and 2 bases from J, with 10 bases in between. This CDR3 has 15 residues. In germline, CDR1 is MNHEY, CDR2 SVGAGI. CDR3 protein: CASSYSVRFNTEAFF. In DNA form, the CDR3 reads TGTGCCAGCAGTTACTCGGTACGCTTTAACACTGAAGCTTTCTTT.

This clonotype was counted ten times or more. This chain joins TRBV5-1 and TRBJ2-3; a possible D gene is TRBD2 (6 bases). Per germline, CDR1 SGHRS and CDR2 YFSETQ. This CDR3 is built from 17 residues. The V end was cut by 0 bases, the J end by 0 bases, with 14 bases between. CDR3 nucleotides: TGCGCCAGCAGCTTGGCGGGAGAAGGGACTAGCACAGATACGCAGTATTTT. Amino acids: CASSLAGEGTSTDTQYF.

This clonotype was recorded a few times. The CDR3 sequence: CASSPLGTGKNIQYF. The CDR3 DNA reads TGTGCCAGCAGTCCGCTGGGGACAGGGAAAAACATTCAGTACTTC. This chain connects TRBV12-3 or TRBV12-4 to TRBJ2-4; TRBD1 agrees at 9 bases. V trimming: 5 bases; J trimming: 4 bases; junction bases outside the gene matches: 6. The CDR3 runs 15 residues.